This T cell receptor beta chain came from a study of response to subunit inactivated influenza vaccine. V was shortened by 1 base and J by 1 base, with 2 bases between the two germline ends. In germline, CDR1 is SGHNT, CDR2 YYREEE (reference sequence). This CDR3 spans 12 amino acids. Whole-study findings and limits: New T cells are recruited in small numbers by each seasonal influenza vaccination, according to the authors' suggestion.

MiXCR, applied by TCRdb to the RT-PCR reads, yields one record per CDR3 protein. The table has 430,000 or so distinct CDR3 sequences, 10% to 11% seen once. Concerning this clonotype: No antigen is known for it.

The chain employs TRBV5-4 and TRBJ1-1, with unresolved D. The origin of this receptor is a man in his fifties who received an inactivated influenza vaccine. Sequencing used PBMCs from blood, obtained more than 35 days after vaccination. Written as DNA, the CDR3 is TGTGCCAGCAGCTTGAAGAACACTGAAGCTTTCTTT. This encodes CASSLKNTEAFF.